The next 30 T cell receptor beta chains were all read from a single sample in a study of blood T cell repertoires in COVID-19. Profiling relied on immunoSEQ multiplex PCR, and the TCRdb table lists in-frame clones only, not all of them. The repertoire holds about 360,000 clones, with approximately 86% as singletons. Material: peripheral blood. These receptors were taken from a woman aged 60 to 75 with COVID-19, enrolled during active disease.

The chain combines TRBV11-2 with TRBJ2-7; 12 bases fit TRBD2. The junction had 7 bases not matched to a gene; V was cut back by 3 bases and J by 1 base. The CDR3 loop spans 17 amino acids. Germline values: CDR1 SGHAT, CDR2 FQNNGV. This CDR3 reads CASSFTPTSGGSYEQYF. CDR3 DNA sequence: TGTGCCAGCAGCTTTACTCCGACTAGCGGGGGATCCTACGAGCAGTACTTC.

The rearrangement joins TRBV5-4 to TRBJ1-4, with TRBD1 identical over 8 bases. The germline V gene encodes CDR1 SGHNT and CDR2 YYREEE (reference sequence). The CDR3 extends over 16 amino acids. Trimming cost V 5 bases and J 8 bases; bases outside gene matches: 14. CDR3 DNA sequence: TGTGCCAGCAGGGACCGTGCAGGGGGCGAGAACGAAAAACTGTTTTTT. Its protein is CASRDRAGGENEKLFF.

V usage is TRBV7-3 and J usage is TRBJ2-3, with D maybe TRBD1 (5 bases). This CDR3 is 15 amino acids long. Trimming took 2 bases from V and 0 from J, leaving 9 bases between them. Germline V gene lookup returns CDR1 SGHTA and CDR2 FQGTGA. CDR3: CASSLGQSSTDTQYF. CDR3 sequence (DNA): TGTGCCAGCAGCTTAGGACAAAGCAGCACAGATACGCAGTATTTT.

Comments on this clone: Additional DNA sequences in this sample encode the identical CDR3. The V call is TRBV18, the J call TRBJ1-2; 7 nucleotides align to TRBD1. Trimming removed 3 bases from V and 1 base from J; junction bases left unmatched: 5. In germline, CDR1 is KGHSH, CDR2 LQKENI. The CDR3 totals 15 residues. CDR3 coding DNA: TGTGCCAGCTCACCGAGACAGGGTATTAACTATGGCTACACCTTC. Amino acid sequence: CASSPRQGINYGYTF. The whole variable domain, filled in from reference TRBV18 and TRBJ1-2, reads NAGVMQNPRHLVRRRGQEARLRCSPMKGHSHVYWYRQLPEEGLKFMVYLQKENIIDESGMPKERFSAEFPKEGPSILRIQQVVRGDSAAYFCASSPRQGINYGYTFGSGTRLTVV.

The chain combines TRBV7-2 with TRBJ2-1; D is perhaps TRBD2 (6 bases). The germline CDR1 and CDR2 sequences are SGHTA and FQGNSA. Trimming stripped 11 bases from V and 8 bases from J, with 10 bases between. The CDR3 length is 10 residues. CDR3: CAGGWDEQFF. The CDR3 DNA reads as TGTGCCGGGGGGTGGGATGAGCAGTTCTTC.

The chain links TRBV9 to TRBJ2-1; 10 positions agree with TRBD2. V was pared by 1 base and J by 9 bases, with 7 bases of the junction left unmatched. The germline gives CDR1 SGDLS, CDR2 YYNGEE. The CDR3 sequence is 15 residues long. The CDR3 loop is CASSVPAGGPGEQFF. The CDR3 nucleotides are TGTGCCAGCAGCGTACCAGCGGGGGGGCCGGGTGAGCAGTTCTTC.

The chain has TRBV7-3 and TRBJ1-2; D is undetermined. The CDR3 covers 14 residues. Deletions cut 2 bases from V and 4 bases from J, with 11 bases between. Germline CDR1 and CDR2: SGHTA and FQGTGA. CDR3 sequence: CASSLLAGTYGYTF. The CDR3 DNA is TGTGCCAGCAGCTTACTAGCAGGAACCTATGGCTACACCTTC.

The genes are TRBV4-2 and TRBJ2-3; weak D call: TRBD1 (5 bases). Trimming stripped 2 bases from V and 2 bases from J, with 17 bases between. Germline V lookup: CDR1 LGHNA, CDR2 YNFKEQ. This CDR3 spans 17 amino acids. In nucleotides, the CDR3 is TGTGCCAGCAGCCAATCCCTCCGGACATGGATCACAGATACGCAGTATTTT. Protein: CASSQSLRTWITDTQYF.

Concerning this clone itself: One junction end disagrees with the germline gene, perhaps due to a read error. In the same sample, other DNA sequences code for this CDR3. The chain links TRBV24-1 to TRBJ2-7; tentative D call: TRBD2 (7 bases). The CDR3 has 18 residues. The germline gives CDR1 KGHDR, CDR2 SFDVKD. CDR3 sequence: CATRHLRGRLSLSYEQYF. CDR3 nucleotides: TGTGCCACCCGCCATTTGCGGGGGCGTTTATCATTGTCCTACGAACAGTACTTC.

This chain connects TRBV4-1 to TRBJ2-2, with 10 bases identical to TRBD2. The CDR3 is 17 amino acids. V lost 1 base and J lost 6; bases outside the gene matches: 8. From germline, CDR1 is MGHRA and CDR2 YSYEKL. CDR3 loop: CASSQVRGAGGAGELFF. The DNA for the CDR3 is TGCGCCAGCAGCCAAGTCCGGGGAGCGGGGGGGGCCGGGGAGCTGTTTTTT.

This rearrangement joins TRBV19 to TRBJ1-5, with 8 nucleotides matching TRBD1. J lost 4 bases, V lost 10 bases, and 15 bases had no gene match. Germline loops: CDR1 LNHDA, CDR2 SQIVND (reference sequence). This CDR3 contains 16 residues. The CDR3 sequence: CATKERVRGPNQPQHF. The DNA of the CDR3 is TGTGCCACTAAAGAAAGGGTCAGGGGGCCAAATCAGCCCCAGCATTTT.

This rearrangement joins TRBV5-4 to TRBJ2-3; 8 bases are a match to TRBD2. V was clipped by 0 bases and J by 2 bases; unmatched bases: 11. CDR1 SGHNT and CDR2 YYREEE come from the germline V gene (reference sequence). CDR3 length equals 18 residues. The CDR3 sequence: CASSLALGTGGITDTQYF. In DNA form, the CDR3 reads TGTGCCAGCAGCTTGGCCCTTGGGACGGGGGGGATCACAGATACGCAGTATTTT.

DNA for the CDR3: TGCAGCGCCTCTTTTACAGGGTTTATGAACACTGAAGCTTTCTTT. Translated: CSASFTGFMNTEAFF. The rearrangement uses TRBV29-1 and TRBJ1-1; the D gene is possibly TRBD1 (6 bases). The V gene lost 7 bases and the J gene lost 0 bases, with 18 bases spanning the gap. CDR3 length: 15 amino acids. Germline loops: CDR1 SQVTM, CDR2 ANQGSEA.

This clone turned up a few times. This chain joins TRBV9 and TRBJ2-1, with 10 nucleotides matching TRBD2. Losses at the gene ends were 5 bases for V and 3 bases for J; bases not matched to a gene: 2. CDR3 length: 14 amino acids. CDR1 is SGDLS, CDR2 YYNGEE, per germline. The DNA of the CDR3 is TGTGCCAGCAGTGGGACTAGCGTCTACAATGAGCAGTTCTTC. Its translation: CASSGTSVYNEQFF.

The chain carries TRBV2 and TRBJ2-5, with D unclear. The germline V gene has CDR1 SNHLY and CDR2 FYNNEI. Trimming cost V 7 bases and J 6 bases, with 9 bases left between them. This CDR3 comprises 11 residues. In DNA form, the CDR3 reads TGTGCCAGCACCGTGGAGAAGACCCAGTACTTC. Protein sequence: CASTVEKTQYF.

The V and J genes are TRBV7-9 and TRBJ1-1; D uncertain. Germline CDR1 SEHNR, CDR2 FQNEAQ (reference sequence). Between the trimmed V and J ends, which lost 1 base and 3 bases, there was a span of 6 bases. The CDR3 covers 13 residues. Written as DNA, the CDR3 is TGTGCCAGCAGCTTAGTGGGCCACACTGAAGCTTTCTTT. Translated: CASSLVGHTEAFF.

The V call is TRBV6-5, the J call TRBJ2-7; maybe TRBD2 (5 bases). V was trimmed by 0 bases and J by 1 base, leaving 10 bases between them. Germline lookup yields CDR1 MNHEY and CDR2 SVGAGI. This CDR3 region has 15 residues. This CDR3 is CASSYSMWESYEQYF. The CDR3 DNA sequence: TGTGCCAGCAGTTACTCGATGTGGGAGTCCTACGAGCAGTACTTC.

This clone has a handful of counts. This chain links TRBV6-6 with TRBJ1-1; D gene unclear. This CDR3 is built from 13 residues. In germline, CDR1 is MNHNY, CDR2 SVGAGI (reference sequence). V lost 5 bases, J lost 3 bases, and 10 bases lay in between. Here the CDR3 reads CASSNPQDTEAFF. CDR3 in DNA: TGTGCCAGCAGTAATCCTCAGGACACTGAAGCTTTCTTT.

This chain connects TRBV4-1 to TRBJ2-4, with 10 bases that match TRBD2. With 4 bases clipped from V and 6 bases from J, the junction kept 12 bases outside the gene matches. The CDR3 runs to 17 residues. Germline V CDR1 and CDR2: MGHRA, YSYEKL. The CDR3 DNA reads as TGCGCCAGCAGCCGACCGATAAGCGGGGGGGCCCGAAACATTCAGTACTTC. Amino acid sequence: CASSRPISGGARNIQYF.

The chain links TRBV19 to TRBJ2-3, with 10 nucleotides matching TRBD2. The germline CDR1 and CDR2 sequences are LNHDA and SQIVND (reference sequence). The CDR3 sequence is 16 residues long. The trim removed 2 bases at V and 5 bases at J, leaving 7 bases unmatched. CDR3 sequence reads: CASSISGLAVQDTQYF. CDR3 DNA: TGTGCCAGTAGTATAAGCGGACTAGCGGTGCAAGATACGCAGTATTTT.

The V call is TRBV19, the J call TRBJ2-7, with D maybe TRBD1 (5 bases). CDR1 is LNHDA and CDR2 is SQIVND in the germline V gene (reference sequence). CDR3 length: 14 amino acids. The V end was cut by 3 bases, the J end by 3 bases, with 12 bases between. Written as DNA, the CDR3 is TGTGCCAGTAGTATTCAAGGGGTGGACTACGAGCAGTACTTC. Protein sequence: CASSIQGVDYEQYF.

The count of this clone is one. The chain uses TRBV3-1 (or the pseudogene TRBV3-2) and TRBJ1-2; 8 nucleotides line up with TRBD1. Germline lookup yields CDR1 LGHDT and CDR2 YNNKEL (reference sequence). CDR3 size: 14 residues. V dropped 4 bases and J dropped 4; count of bases not matched to a gene: 5. Here the CDR3 DNA reads TGTGCCAGCAGCCGAGGACAGGGAGTCTATGGCTACACCTTC. Amino acid sequence: CASSRGQGVYGYTF.

J is TRBJ1-1 and V is TRBV11-2; D remains unclear. V was pared by 7 bases and J by 0 bases, with 9 bases between. Germline V gives CDR1 SGHAT, CDR2 FQNNGV. The CDR3 covers 13 residues. The CDR3 nucleotides are TGTGCCAGCACCCTTACGGTGAACACTGAAGCTTTCTTT. It codes for CASTLTVNTEAFF.

V is TRBV6-5 and J is TRBJ2-1, with 9 bases fitting TRBD1. Unmatched junction bases numbered 5, after V lost 5 bases and J lost 6 bases. The germline V gene encodes CDR1 MNHEY and CDR2 SVGAGI. This CDR3 region has 14 residues. The CDR3 DNA reads TGTGCCAGCAGTACCCGGACAGGGGCCAATGAGCAGTTCTTC. Its translation: CASSTRTGANEQFF.

This chain connects TRBV5-1 to TRBJ2-2; D is possibly TRBD2 (6 bases). The V end lost 4 bases, the J end lost 2 bases, and 15 bases lay between the germline ends. CDR3 length equals 16 residues. The germline V gene has CDR1 SGHRS and CDR2 YFSETQ. Here the CDR3 reads CASSMDGSGNTGELFF. The CDR3 nucleotides are TGCGCCAGCAGCATGGATGGTAGCGGAAACACCGGGGAGCTGTTTTTT.

V is TRBV2 and J is TRBJ1-1; D is possibly TRBD1 (5 bases). The CDR3 has 14 residues. The germline V gene encodes CDR1 SNHLY and CDR2 FYNNEI. V gave up 6 bases and J gave up 11 bases, with 22 bases separating them. CDR3 protein: CASREGLVARGAFF. The CDR3, as DNA: TGTGCCAGCAGGGAGGGGTTAGTGGCCCGTGGGGCTTTCTTT.

The chain employs TRBV27 and TRBJ1-2; weak D call: TRBD1 (5 bases). CDR1 and CDR2 from the germline V gene are MNHEY and SMNVEV (reference sequence). The CDR3 is made up of 16 amino acids. The germline V and J ends were trimmed by 2 bases and 3 bases, with 16 bases remaining between them. The CDR3 DNA sequence: TGTGCCAGCAGTTTAATTTCCGGGGGGACTCACTATGGCTACACCTTC. It is translated as CASSLISGGTHYGYTF.

This chain links TRBV6-5 with TRBJ2-3; 8 positions match TRBD1. The V and J ends lost 10 bases and 5 bases, in that order; junction bases with no gene match: 14. The CDR3 sequence is 15 residues long. Germline V gives CDR1 MNHEY, CDR2 SVGAGI. CDR3 DNA: TGTGCCACGGGCAGGACAGGGTCGTTTCTAGATACGCAGTATTTT. Residues: CATGRTGSFLDTQYF.

This rearrangement joins TRBV5-8 to TRBJ1-5; unclear D gene. The V gene's germline CDR1 is SGHTS and CDR2 YDEGEE. The V end was cut by 0 bases, the J end by 0 bases, with 7 bases between. The CDR3 runs 15 residues. CDR3 loop: CASSLGQISNQPQHF. As DNA, the CDR3 is TGTGCCAGCAGCTTGGGCCAGATTAGCAATCAGCCCCAGCATTTT.

V usage is TRBV27 and J usage is TRBJ2-2, with TRBD2 matching over 9 bases. This CDR3 spans 16 amino acids. After removal of 6 bases from V and 2 bases from J, the junction contained 7 bases not matched to a gene. The germline V gene encodes CDR1 MNHEY and CDR2 SMNVEV (reference sequence). The CDR3: CASRPRTSVNTGELFF. The CDR3 bases are TGTGCCAGCAGGCCCCGGACTAGCGTAAACACCGGGGAGCTGTTTTTT.